A selection of T cell receptor beta chains follows, all from one sample in a study of long-term antiretroviral therapy in people with HIV. TCRdb's copy holds only in-frame clones and misses some; the assay was immunoSEQ multiplex PCR. The sample lists fewer than 30,000 clones; 95% were seen once. The sample consisted of unsorted PBMCs, taken 5.3 years after starting antiretroviral therapy. The receptors come from a man younger than 40 with HIV. Each CDR3 is given with its conserved first and last residue. The D gene is left open where the match is weak. Clone size, where shown, is once, few, many, or a class for clones that have expanded.

abundance	j_gene	v_gene	d_gene	CDR3nt	CDR3aa
.	TRBJ1-1	TRBV6-1	.	TGTGCCAGCAGATCCGGGCCGAACACTGAAGCTTTCTTT	CASRSGPNTEAFF
.	TRBJ2-7	TRBV6-6	TRBD2	TGTGCCAGCAGTTACCACGGGAGGGGGGACTACGAGCAGTACTTC	CASSYHGRGDYEQYF
.	TRBJ2-7	TRBV7-9	TRBD2	TGTGCCAGCAGCTTAGGGGCGCGGGGGAGCTACGAGCAGTACTTC	CASSLGARGSYEQYF
.	TRBJ1-5	TRBV13	.	TGTGCCAGCAGCTTAGGTGGCTGGTCGACTCGAGATCAGCCCCAGCATTTT	CASSLGGWSTRDQPQHF
.	TRBJ1-5	TRBV19	.	TGTGCCAGTAGTATTCAGGGTGGGCAGCCCCAGCATTTT	CASSIQGGQPQHF
.	TRBJ1-1	TRBV7-2	TRBD1	TGTGCCAGCAGCTCCCGACAGGGGGTCACTGAAGCTTTCTTT	CASSSRQGVTEAFF
.	TRBJ2-7	TRBV27	TRBD2	TGTGCCAGCAGTTTCTACCCGACTAGCGGGGGGGCCCAGTACTTC	CASSFYPTSGGAQYF
.	TRBJ2-6	TRBV10-3	.	TGTGCCATCAGTGAGAACTCTGGGGCCAACGTCCTGACTTTC	CAISENSGANVLTF
.	TRBJ2-2	TRBV7-2	TRBD2	TGTGCCAGCAGCTTCCCCCGGACTAGCGGTAACACCGGGGAGCTGTTTTTT	CASSFPRTSGNTGELFF
.	TRBJ2-5	TRBV11-2	TRBD1	TGTGCCAGCAGCTTAGCGGGACAGGGGGACTCAGGAGGGACCCAGTACTTC	CASSLAGQGDSGGTQYF
.	TRBJ2-7	TRBV30	TRBD1	TGTGCCTGGACCGGGACAGGGCGCTACGAGCAGTACTTC	CAWTGTGRYEQYF
once	TRBJ1-5	TRBV6-6	.	TGTGCCAGCATTGGGCGGAATAGCAATCAGCCCCAGCATTTT	CASIGRNSNQPQHF
medium-sized	TRBJ2-3	TRBV7-9	.	TGTGCCAGCAGCTTCAGGGGTAGCAGGAGCACAGATACGCAGTATTTT	CASSFRGSRSTDTQYF
.	TRBJ1-1	TRBV9	TRBD1	TGTGCCAGCAGCGTCACAGGGGGATGGACTGAAGCTTTCTTT	CASSVTGGWTEAFF
.	TRBJ2-4	TRBV19	.	TGTGCCAGTAGAACGACAGGTCTGACGAAAAACATTCAGTACTTC	CASRTTGLTKNIQYF
once	TRBJ1-5	TRBV19	.	TGTGCCAGTAGGAGGTCGATTTATAGCAATCAGCCCCAGCATTTT	CASRRSIYSNQPQHF
.	TRBJ1-2	TRBV7-8	TRBD1	TGTGCCAGCAGCTTCGGGACAGGGGGCAGAAGTGGCTACACCTTC	CASSFGTGGRSGYTF
.	TRBJ1-3	TRBV7-8	.	TGTGCCAGCAGCAACAGGGTTGGTGTTCGGAACACCATATATTTT	CASSNRVGVRNTIYF
.	TRBJ2-7	TRBV9	TRBD1	TGTGCCAGCAGCGTAGGGGCCACGGGGACAGGGGCCGAGCAGTACTTC	CASSVGATGTGAEQYF
.	TRBJ1-2	TRBV14	.	TGTGCCAGCAGCCAAGATCCTAGCCCCATTTATGGCTACACCTTC	CASSQDPSPIYGYTF
.	TRBJ1-5	TRBV29-1	.	TGCAGCGTTCAGTGGAATAGCAATCAGCCCCAGCATTTT	CSVQWNSNQPQHF
.	TRBJ2-1	TRBV6-5	.	TGTGCCAGCAGTTACTCCCTGGCGAACAATGAGCAGTTCTTC	CASSYSLANNEQFF
.	TRBJ1-6	TRBV10-3	TRBD1	TGTGCCATCAGTGAGAGGACAGGGGATTTTTCACCCCTCCACTTT	CAISERTGDFSPLHF
.	TRBJ2-7	TRBV2	.	TGTGCCAGCAGTACTGGACAGTCCTACGAGCAGTACTTC	CASSTGQSYEQYF
.	TRBJ1-1	TRBV7-6	.	TGTGCCAGCAGCTCTGGATTTAACACTGAAGCTTTCTTT	CASSSGFNTEAFF
.	TRBJ2-5	TRBV4-1	.	TGCGCCAGCAGCCAATTAGTTGTAGAGACCCAGTACTTC	CASSQLVVETQYF
.	TRBJ1-5	TRBV29-1	.	TGCAGCGTTGTCGGGGAGGGTAGCAATCAGCCCCAGCATTTT	CSVVGEGSNQPQHF
.	TRBJ1-1	TRBV28	.	TGTGCCAGCAGCGAACAGGGCCGAACCACTGAAGCTTTCTTT	CASSEQGRTTEAFF
.	TRBJ1-1	TRBV6-1	.	TGTGCCAGCAGTGACTACACTGAAGCTTTCTTT	CASSDYTEAFF
.	TRBJ2-7	TRBV7-2	.	TGTGCCAGCAGCGGGGCTAAGGGGAACCCCTACGAGCAGTACTTC	CASSGAKGNPYEQYF
.	TRBJ2-7	TRBV7-6	.	TGTGCCAGCAGCTCGGGCGGCCTAGGTTCCTACGAGCAGTACTTC	CASSSGGLGSYEQYF